This T cell receptor (beta chain) was recorded in a study of siplizumab effects on memory and regulatory T cells. V was trimmed by 1 base and J by 1 base, leaving 11 bases between them. The CDR3 runs 16 residues. Germline lookup yields CDR1 SGHDN and CDR2 FVKESK. Libraries were prepared by immunoSEQ multiplex PCR; TCRdb keeps only in-frame clonotypes and omits some of them. The sample has approximately 91,000 clones, 95% seen once. Sequences were obtained from CD8+ T cells sorted from blood. This chain uses TRBV14 with TRBJ2-1; tentatively, D is TRBD1 or TRBD2 (6 bases each). The TCR sequence derives from a human donor in good health. CDR3 protein: CASSQVGAGSYNEQFF. The CDR3 region has the DNA TGTGCCAGCAGCCAAGTGGGGGCGGGATCCTACAATGAGCAGTTCTTC.